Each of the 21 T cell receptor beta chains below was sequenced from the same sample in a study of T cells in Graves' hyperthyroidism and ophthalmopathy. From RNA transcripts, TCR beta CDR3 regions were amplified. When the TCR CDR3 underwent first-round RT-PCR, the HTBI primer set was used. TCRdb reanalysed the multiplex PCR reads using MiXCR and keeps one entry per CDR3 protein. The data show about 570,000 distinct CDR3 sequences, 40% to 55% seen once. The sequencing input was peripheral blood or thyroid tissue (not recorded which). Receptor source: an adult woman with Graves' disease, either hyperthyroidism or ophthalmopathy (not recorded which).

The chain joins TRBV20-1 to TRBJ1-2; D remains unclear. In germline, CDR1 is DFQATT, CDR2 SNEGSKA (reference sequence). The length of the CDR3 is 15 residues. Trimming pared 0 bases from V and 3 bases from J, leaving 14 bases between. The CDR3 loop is CSARDLEAGYYGYTF. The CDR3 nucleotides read TGCAGTGCTAGAGATCTAGAGGCGGGCTACTATGGCTACACCTTC.

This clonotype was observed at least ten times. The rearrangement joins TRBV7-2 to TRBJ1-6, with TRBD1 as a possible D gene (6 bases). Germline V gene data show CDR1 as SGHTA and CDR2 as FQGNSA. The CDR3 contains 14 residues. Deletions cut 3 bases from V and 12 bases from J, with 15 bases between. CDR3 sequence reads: CASSLAGDMKPLHF. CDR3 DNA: TGTGCCAGCAGCTTGGCAGGGGACATGAAACCCCTCCACTTT.

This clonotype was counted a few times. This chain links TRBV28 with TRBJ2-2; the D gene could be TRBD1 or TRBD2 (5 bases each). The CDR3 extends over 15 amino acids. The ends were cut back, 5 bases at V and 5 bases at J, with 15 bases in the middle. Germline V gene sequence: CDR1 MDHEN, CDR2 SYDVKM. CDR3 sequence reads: CASSGGFQGTGELFF. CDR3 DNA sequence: TGTGCCAGCAGTGGAGGCTTCCAGGGAACCGGGGAGCTGTTTTTT.

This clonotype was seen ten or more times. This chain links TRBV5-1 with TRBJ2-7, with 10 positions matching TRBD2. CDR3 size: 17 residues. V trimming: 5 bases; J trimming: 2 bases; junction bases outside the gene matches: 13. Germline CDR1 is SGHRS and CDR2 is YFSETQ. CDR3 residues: CASRLTLAGVRTYEQYF. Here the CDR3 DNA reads TGCGCCAGCAGATTAACGCTAGCGGGAGTTCGGACCTACGAGCAGTACTTC.

CDR3 DNA sequence: TGTGCCATCAGTGACGAAGGAAACACCATATATTTT. Translating it yields CAISDEGNTIYF. The rearrangement links TRBV10-3 to TRBJ1-3, with D hard to call. This CDR3 is 12 amino acids long. Germline lookup yields CDR1 ENHRY and CDR2 SYGVKD. V was shortened by 3 bases and J by 4 bases, with 4 bases between the two germline ends.

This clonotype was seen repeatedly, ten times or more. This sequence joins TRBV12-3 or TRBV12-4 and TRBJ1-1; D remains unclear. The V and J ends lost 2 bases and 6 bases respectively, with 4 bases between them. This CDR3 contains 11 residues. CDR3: CASSLQSEAFF. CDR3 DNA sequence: TGTGCCAGCAGTTTACAGTCTGAAGCTTTCTTT.

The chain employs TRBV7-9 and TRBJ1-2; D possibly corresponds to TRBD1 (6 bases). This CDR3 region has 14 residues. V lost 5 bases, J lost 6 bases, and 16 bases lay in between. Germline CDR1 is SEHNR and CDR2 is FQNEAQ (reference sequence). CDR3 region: CASSQANRVDGYTF. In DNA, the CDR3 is TGTGCCAGCAGCCAAGCAAACAGGGTGGATGGCTACACCTTC.

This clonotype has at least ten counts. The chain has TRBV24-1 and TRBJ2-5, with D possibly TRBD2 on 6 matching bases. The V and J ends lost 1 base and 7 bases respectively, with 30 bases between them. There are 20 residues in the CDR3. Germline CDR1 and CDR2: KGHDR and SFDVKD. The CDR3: CATSDFRRGLGASHGGTQYF. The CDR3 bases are TGTGCCACCAGTGATTTTCGTAGGGGACTTGGGGCCTCCCATGGGGGGACCCAGTACTTC.

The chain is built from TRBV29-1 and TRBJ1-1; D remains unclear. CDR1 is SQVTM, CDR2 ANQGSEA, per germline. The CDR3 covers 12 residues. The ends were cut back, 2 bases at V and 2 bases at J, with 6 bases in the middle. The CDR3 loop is CSVESGNTEAFF. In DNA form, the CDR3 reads TGCAGCGTTGAAAGCGGCAACACTGAAGCTTTCTTT.

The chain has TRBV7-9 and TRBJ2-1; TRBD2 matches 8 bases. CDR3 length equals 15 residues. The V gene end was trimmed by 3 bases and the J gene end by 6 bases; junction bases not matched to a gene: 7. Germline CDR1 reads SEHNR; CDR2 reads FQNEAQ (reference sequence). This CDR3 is CASSFRAGEFNEQFF. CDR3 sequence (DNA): TGTGCCAGCAGCTTCCGAGCGGGAGAGTTCAATGAGCAGTTCTTC.

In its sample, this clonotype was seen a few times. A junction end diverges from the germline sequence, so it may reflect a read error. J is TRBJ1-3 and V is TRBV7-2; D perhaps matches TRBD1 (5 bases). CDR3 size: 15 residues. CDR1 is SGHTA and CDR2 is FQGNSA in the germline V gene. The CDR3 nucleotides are TGTGCCAGCAGTCCCTCCCCAGGGTTTGGAAGCACCATATATTTT. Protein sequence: CASSPSPGFGSTIYF.

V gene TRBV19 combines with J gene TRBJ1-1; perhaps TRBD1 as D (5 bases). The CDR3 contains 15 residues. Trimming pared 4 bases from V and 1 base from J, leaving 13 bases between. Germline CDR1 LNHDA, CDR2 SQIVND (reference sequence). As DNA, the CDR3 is TGTGCCAGTAGTACATCGGGGACGGGGAACACTGAAGCTTTCTTT. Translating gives CASSTSGTGNTEAFF.

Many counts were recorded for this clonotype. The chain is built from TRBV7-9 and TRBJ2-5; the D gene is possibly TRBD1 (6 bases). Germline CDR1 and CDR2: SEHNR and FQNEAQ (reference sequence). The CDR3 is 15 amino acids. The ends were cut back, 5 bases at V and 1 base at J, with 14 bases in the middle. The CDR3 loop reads CASSPIGQPQETQYF. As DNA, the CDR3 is TGTGCCAGCAGCCCCATCGGACAGCCCCAAGAGACCCAGTACTTC.

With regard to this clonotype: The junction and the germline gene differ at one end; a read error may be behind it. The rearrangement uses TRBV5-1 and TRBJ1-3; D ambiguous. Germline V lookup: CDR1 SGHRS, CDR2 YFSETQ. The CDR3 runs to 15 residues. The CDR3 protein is CASRSEGMAGNTIYF. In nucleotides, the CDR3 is TGCGCCAGCAGGAGCGAGGGAATGGCTGGGAACACCATATATTTT.

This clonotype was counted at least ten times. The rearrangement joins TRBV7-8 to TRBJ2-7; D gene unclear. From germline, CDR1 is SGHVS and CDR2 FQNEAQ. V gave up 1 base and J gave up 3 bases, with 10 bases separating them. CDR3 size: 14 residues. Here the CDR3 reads CASSLEGLSYEQYF. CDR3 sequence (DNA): TGTGCCAGCAGCTTAGAAGGGTTGAGCTACGAGCAGTACTTC.

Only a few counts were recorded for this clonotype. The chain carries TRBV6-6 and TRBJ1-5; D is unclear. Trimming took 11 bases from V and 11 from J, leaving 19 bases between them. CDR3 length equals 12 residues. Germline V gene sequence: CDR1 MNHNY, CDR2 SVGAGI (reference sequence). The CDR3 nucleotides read TGTGCCGCCCGAGGCGAGCAAGAGACCCAGCATTTT. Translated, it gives CAARGEQETQHF.

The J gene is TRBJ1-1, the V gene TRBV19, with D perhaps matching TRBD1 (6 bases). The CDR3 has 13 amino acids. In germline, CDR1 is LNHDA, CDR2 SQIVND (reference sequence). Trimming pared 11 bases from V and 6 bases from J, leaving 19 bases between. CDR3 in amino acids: CASLGGANAEAFF. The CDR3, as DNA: TGTGCCTCGTTAGGGGGGGCCAACGCTGAAGCTTTCTTT.

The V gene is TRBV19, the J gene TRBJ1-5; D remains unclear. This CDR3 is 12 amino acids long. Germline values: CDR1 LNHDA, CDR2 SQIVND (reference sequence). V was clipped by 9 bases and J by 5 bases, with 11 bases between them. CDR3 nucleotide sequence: TGTGCCAGCGAAGAGGCGGATCAGCCCCAGCATTTT. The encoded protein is CASEEADQPQHF.

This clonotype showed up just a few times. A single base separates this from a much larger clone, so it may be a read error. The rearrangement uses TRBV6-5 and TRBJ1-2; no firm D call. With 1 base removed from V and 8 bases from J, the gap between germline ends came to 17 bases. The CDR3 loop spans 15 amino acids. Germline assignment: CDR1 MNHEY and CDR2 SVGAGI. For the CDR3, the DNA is TGTGCCAGCAGTTACTACGGAGCCCCCCTCGCGGGCTACACCTTC. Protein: CASSYYGAPLAGYTF.

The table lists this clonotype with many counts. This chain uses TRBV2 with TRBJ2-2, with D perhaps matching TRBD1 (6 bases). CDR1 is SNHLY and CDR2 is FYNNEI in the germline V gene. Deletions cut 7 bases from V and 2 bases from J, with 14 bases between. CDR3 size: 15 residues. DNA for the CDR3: TGTGCCAGCAATCCGAGGACAGATAACACCGGGGAGCTGTTTTTT. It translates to CASNPRTDNTGELFF. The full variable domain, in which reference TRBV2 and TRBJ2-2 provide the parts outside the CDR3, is EPEVTQTPSHQVTQMGQEVILRCVPISNHLYFYWYRQILGQKVEFLVSFYNNEISEKSEIFDDQFSVERPDGSNFTLKIRSTKLEDSAMYFCASNPRTDNTGELFFGEGSRLTVL.

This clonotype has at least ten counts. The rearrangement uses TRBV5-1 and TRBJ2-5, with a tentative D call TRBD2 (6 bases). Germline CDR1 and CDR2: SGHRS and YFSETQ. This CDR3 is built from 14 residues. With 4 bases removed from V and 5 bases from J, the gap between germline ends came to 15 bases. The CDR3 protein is CASSPGVGEETQYF. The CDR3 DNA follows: TGCGCCAGCAGCCCGGGGGTGGGAGAGGAGACCCAGTACTTC.